The clone carrying this TCR beta chain was counted only a few times. At the DNA level, this CDR3 is encoded by other sequences in the same sample as well. The sample comes from a study of blood T cell repertoires in COVID-19. This table comes from immunoSEQ multiplex PCR, and its TCRdb copy is limited to in-frame clones, with some not included. Of around 120,000 clones listed, under 85% are singletons. The CDR3 extends over 14 amino acids. Trimming shortened V by 6 bases and J by 0 bases, and 9 bases separated the two germline ends. Germline V CDR1 and CDR2: SNHLY, FYNNEI. This chain connects TRBV2 to TRBJ1-5; no reliable D call. This TCR was sampled from a man aged 35-49 years with active or convalescent COVID-19. Material for sequencing was peripheral blood. The CDR3, as DNA: TGTGCCAGCAGCCCGGGTTATAGCAATCAGCCCCAGCATTTT. Protein product: CASSPGYSNQPQHF.